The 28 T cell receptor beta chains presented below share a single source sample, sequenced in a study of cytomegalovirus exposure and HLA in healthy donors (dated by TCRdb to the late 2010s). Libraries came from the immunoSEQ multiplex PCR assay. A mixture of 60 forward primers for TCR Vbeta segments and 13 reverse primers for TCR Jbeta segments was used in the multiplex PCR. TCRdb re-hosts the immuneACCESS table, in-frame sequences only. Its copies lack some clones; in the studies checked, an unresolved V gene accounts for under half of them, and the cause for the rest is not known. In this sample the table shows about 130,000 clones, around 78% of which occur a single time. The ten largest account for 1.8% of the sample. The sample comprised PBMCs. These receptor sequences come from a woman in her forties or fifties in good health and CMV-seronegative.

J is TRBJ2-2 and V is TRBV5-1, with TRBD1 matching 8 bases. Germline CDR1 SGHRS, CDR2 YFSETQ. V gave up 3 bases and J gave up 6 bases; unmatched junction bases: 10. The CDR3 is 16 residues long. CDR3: CASSWGQGAISGELFF. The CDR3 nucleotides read TGCGCCAGCAGCTGGGGCCAGGGGGCGATTTCCGGGGAGCTGTTTTTT.

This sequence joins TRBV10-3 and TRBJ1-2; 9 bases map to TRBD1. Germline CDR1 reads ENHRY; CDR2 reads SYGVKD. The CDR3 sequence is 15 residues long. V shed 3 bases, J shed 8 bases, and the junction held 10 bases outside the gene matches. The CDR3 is CAISDPGTGNLGYTF. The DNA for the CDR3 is TGTGCCATCAGTGACCCCGGGACAGGGAATTTGGGCTACACCTTC.

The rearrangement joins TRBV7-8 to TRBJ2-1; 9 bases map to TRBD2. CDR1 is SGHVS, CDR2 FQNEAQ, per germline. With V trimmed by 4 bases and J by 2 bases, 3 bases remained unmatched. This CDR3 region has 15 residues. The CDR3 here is CASSWREGPYNEQFF. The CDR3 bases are TGTGCCAGCAGCTGGCGGGAGGGCCCCTACAATGAGCAGTTCTTC.

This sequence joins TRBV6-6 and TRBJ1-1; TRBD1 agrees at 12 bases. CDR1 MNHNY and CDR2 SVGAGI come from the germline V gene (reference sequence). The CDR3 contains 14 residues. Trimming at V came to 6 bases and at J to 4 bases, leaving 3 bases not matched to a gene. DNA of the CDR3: TGTGCCAGCAGCCGGGACAGGGGGCGCACTGAAGCTTTCTTT. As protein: CASSRDRGRTEAFF.

The DNA for the CDR3 is TGTGCCAGCAAAGCGGAGAGAGGAGGTGAGCAGTTCTTC. The encoded protein is CASKAERGGEQFF. The rearrangement links TRBV2 to TRBJ2-1; possibly TRBD2 for D (5 bases). CDR1 SNHLY and CDR2 FYNNEI come from the germline V gene. V lost 7 bases to trimming and J lost 9 bases, with 16 bases between them. The CDR3 runs to 13 residues.

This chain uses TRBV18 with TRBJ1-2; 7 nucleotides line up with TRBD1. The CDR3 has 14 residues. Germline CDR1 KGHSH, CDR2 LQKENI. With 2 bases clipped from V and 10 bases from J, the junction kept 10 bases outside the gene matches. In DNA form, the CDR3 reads TGTGCCAGCTCACCAAGACAGGGTTCCTACAACTACACCTTC. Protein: CASSPRQGSYNYTF.

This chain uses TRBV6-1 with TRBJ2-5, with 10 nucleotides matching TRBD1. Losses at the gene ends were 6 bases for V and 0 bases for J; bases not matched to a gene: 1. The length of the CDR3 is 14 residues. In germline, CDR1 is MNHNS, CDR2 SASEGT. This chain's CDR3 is CASRGQGYQETQYF. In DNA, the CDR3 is TGTGCCAGCAGGGGACAGGGGTACCAAGAGACCCAGTACTTC.

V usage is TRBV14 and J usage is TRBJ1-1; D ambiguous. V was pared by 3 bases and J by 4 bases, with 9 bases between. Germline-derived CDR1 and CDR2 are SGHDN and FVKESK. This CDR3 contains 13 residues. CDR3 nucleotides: TGTGCCAGCAGCCAGACCACGGGCACTGAAGCTTTCTTT. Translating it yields CASSQTTGTEAFF.

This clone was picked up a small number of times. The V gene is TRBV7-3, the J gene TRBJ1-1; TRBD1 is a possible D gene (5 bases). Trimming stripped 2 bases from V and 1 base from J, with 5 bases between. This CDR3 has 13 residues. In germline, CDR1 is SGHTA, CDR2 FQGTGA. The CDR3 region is CASSLDRNTEAFF. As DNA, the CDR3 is TGTGCCAGCAGCTTAGACAGGAACACTGAAGCTTTCTTT.

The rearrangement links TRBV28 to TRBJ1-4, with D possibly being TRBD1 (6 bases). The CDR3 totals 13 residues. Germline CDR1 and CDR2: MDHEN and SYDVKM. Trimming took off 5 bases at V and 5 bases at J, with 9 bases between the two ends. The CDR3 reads CASSGQWNEKLFF. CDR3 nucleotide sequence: TGTGCCAGCAGTGGACAGTGGAATGAAAAACTGTTTTTT.

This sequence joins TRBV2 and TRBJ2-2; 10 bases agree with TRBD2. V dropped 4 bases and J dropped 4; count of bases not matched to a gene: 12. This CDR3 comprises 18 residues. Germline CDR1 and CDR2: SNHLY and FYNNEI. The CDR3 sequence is CASSVQLAGALSTGELFF. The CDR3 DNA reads TGTGCCAGCAGTGTCCAGCTAGCGGGAGCTTTGAGCACCGGGGAGCTGTTTTTT.

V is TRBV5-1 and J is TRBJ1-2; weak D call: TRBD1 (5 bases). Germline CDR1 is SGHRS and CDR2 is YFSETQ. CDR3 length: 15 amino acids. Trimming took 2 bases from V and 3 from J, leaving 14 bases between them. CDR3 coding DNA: TGCGCCAGCAGCTTAACAGGAAGCGTTGACTATGGCTACACCTTC. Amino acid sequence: CASSLTGSVDYGYTF.

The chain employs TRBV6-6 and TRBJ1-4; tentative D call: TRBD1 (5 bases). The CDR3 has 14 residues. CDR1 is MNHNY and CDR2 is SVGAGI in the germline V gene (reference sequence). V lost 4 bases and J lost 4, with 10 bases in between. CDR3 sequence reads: CASSLGGSNEKLFF. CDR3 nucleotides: TGTGCCAGCAGTTTGGGGGGTAGTAATGAAAAACTGTTTTTT.

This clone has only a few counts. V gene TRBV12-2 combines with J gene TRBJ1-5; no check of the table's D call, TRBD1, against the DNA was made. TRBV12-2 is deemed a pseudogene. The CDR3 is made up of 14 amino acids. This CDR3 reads CASRTQGFHQPQHF. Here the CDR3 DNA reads TGTGCAAGTCGCACACAGGGGTTTCATCAGCCCCAGCATTTT.

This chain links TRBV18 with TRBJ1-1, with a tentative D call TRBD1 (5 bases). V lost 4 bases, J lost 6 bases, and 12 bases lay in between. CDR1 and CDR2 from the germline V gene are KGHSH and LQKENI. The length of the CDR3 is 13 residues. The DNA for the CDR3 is TGTGCCAGCTCACAGACAGCTGGGCCTGAAGCTTTCTTT. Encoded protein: CASSQTAGPEAFF.

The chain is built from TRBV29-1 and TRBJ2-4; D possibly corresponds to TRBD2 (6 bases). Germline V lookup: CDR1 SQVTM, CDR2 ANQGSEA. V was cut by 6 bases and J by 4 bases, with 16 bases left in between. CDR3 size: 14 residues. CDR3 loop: CSVQKSGLKNIQYF. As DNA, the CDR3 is TGCAGCGTCCAAAAATCGGGACTTAAAAACATTCAGTACTTC.

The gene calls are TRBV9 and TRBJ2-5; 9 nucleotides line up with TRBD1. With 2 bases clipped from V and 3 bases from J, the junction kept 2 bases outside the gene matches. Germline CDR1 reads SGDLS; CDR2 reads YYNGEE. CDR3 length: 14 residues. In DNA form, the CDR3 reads TGTGCCAGCAGCGTCGGACAGGGGAAAGAGACCCAGTACTTC. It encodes CASSVGQGKETQYF. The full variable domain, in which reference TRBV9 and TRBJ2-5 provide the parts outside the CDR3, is DSGVTQTPKHLITATGQRVTLRCSPRSGDLSVYWYQQSLDQGLQFLIQYYNGEERAKGNILERFSAQQFPDLHSELNLSSLELGDSALYFCASSVGQGKETQYFGPGTRLLVL.

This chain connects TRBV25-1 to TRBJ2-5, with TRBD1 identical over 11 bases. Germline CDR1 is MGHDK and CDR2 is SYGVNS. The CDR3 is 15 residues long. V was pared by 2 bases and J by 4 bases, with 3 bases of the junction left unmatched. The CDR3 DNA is TGTGCCAGCAGTGAACCGGGACAGGGGGTAGAGACCCAGTACTTC. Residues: CASSEPGQGVETQYF.

DNA of the CDR3: TGTGCCAGCAGTTATAGTGTGGAGAGTACCCCTGAAGCTTTCTTT. It encodes CASSYSVESTPEAFF. This chain links TRBV6-5 with TRBJ1-1, with unresolved D. CDR3 size: 15 residues. Germline CDR1 is MNHEY and CDR2 is SVGAGI. Trimming stripped 3 bases from V and 6 bases from J, with 17 bases between.

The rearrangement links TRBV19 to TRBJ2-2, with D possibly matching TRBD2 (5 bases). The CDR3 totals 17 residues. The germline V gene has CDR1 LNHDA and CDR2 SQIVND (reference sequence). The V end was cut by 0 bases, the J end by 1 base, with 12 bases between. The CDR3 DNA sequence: TGTGCCAGTAGTATAGATCGCGGGCCTCTGAACACCGGGGAGCTGTTTTTT. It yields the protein CASSIDRGPLNTGELFF. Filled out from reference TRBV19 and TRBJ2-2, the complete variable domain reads DGGITQSPKYLFRKEGQNVTLSCEQNLNHDAMYWYRQDPGQGLRLIYYSQIVNDFQKGDIAEGYSVSREKKESFPLTVTSAQKNPTAFYLCASSIDRGPLNTGELFFGEGSRLTVL.

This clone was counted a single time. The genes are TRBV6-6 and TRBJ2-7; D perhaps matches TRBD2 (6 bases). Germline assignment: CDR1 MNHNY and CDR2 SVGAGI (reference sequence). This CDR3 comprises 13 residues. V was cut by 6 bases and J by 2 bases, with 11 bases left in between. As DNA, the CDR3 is TGTGCCAGCAGGGAGGGCCTCACCTACGAGCAGTACTTC. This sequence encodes CASREGLTYEQYF.

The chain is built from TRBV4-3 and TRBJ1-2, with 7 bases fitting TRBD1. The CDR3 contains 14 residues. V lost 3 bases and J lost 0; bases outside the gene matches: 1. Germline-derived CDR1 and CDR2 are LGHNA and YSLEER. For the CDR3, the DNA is TGCGCCAGCAGCCATGGACAGGCTAACTATGGCTACACCTTC. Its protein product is CASSHGQANYGYTF.

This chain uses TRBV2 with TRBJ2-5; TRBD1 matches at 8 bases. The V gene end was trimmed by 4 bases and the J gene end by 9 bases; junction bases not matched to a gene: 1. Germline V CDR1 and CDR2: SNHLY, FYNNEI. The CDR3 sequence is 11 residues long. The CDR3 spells CASSGTGPQYF. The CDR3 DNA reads TGTGCCAGCAGTGGGACAGGGCCCCAGTACTTC.

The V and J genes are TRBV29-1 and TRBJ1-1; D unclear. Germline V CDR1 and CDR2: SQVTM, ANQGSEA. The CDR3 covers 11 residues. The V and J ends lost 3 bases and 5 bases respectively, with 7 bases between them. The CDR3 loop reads CSVDMRTEAFF. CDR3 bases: TGCAGCGTTGATATGAGGACTGAAGCTTTCTTT.

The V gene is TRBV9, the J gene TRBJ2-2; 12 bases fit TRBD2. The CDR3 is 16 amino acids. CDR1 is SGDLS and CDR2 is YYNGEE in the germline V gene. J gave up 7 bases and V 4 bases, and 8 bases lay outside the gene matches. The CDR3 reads CASSPQTSGRNGELFF. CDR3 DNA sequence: TGTGCCAGCAGCCCCCAAACTAGCGGGAGGAACGGGGAGCTGTTTTTT.

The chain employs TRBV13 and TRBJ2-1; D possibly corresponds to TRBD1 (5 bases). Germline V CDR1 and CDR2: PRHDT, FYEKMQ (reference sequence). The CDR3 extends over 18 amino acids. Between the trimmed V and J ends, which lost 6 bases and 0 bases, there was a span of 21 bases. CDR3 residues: CASSGALVASSSYNEQFF. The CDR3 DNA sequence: TGTGCCAGCAGTGGGGCCCTAGTGGCCAGCTCCTCCTACAATGAGCAGTTCTTC.

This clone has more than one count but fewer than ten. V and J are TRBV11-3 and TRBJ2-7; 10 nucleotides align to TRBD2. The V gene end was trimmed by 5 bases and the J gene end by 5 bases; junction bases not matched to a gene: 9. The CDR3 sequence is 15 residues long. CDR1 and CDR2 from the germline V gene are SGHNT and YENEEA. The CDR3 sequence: CASSKTLAGVDEQYF. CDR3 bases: TGTGCCAGCAGCAAGACGCTAGCGGGAGTTGACGAGCAGTACTTC.

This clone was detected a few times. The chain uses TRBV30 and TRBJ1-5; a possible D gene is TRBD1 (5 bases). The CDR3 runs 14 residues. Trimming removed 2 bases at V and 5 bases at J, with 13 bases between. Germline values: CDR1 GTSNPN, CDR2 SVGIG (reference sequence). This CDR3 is CAWSQTGRDQPQHF. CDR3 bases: TGTGCCTGGAGTCAAACGGGCAGGGATCAGCCCCAGCATTTT.